The source of this TCR beta chain is a study of shared clonotypes between healthy human individuals. Study information: Used for every donor were three CD4 naive, three CD4 memory, two CD8 naive and one CD8 memory plate.

As to this clone: The antigen is unknown.

The repertoire was sequenced with immunoSEQ multiplex PCR; TCRdb's copy has only in-frame clones and lacks some. The repertoire holds about 2 million clones, with about 95% as singletons. The V segment lost 5 bases and the J segment 4 bases; nucleotides outside the gene matches: 8. Germline loops: CDR1 LNHDA, CDR2 SQIVND (reference sequence). The CDR3 covers 15 residues. Study-wide results and limits: Roughly 5% of naive CD4 clonotypes were common to four donors.

Cells designated naive CD8 were CD45RO-negative and were positively selected for CCR7, with terminally differentiated effector memory CD45RA+ cells excluded. This receptor was obtained from a man younger than 35 in good health. V usage is TRBV19 and J usage is TRBJ2-3; the match to TRBD2 covers 8 bases. Specimen: naive CD8+ T cells sorted from blood. In DNA form, the CDR3 reads TGTGCCAGTAGTGCAACCACTAGCGGCGCAGATACGCAGTATTTT. It yields the protein CASSATTSGADTQYF.